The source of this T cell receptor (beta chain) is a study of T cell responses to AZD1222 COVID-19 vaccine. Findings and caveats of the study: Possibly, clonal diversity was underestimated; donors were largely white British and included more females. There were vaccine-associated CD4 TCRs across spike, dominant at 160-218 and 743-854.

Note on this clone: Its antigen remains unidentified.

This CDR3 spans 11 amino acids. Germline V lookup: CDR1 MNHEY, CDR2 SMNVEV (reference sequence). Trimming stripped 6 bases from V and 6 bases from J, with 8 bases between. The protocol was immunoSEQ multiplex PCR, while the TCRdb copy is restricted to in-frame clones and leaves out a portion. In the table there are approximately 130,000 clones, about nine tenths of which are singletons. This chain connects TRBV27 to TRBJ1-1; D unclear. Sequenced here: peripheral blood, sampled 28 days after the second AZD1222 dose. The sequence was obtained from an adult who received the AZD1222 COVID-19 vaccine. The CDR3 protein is CASSQRPEAFF. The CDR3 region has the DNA TGTGCCAGCAGCCAGAGGCCTGAAGCTTTCTTT.